The next 6 T cell receptor beta chains were all read from a single sample in a study of blood T cell repertoires in COVID-19. Using immunoSEQ multiplex PCR, the repertoire was profiled, and TCRdb retains in-frame clones only, with some absent. The table shows tens of thousands of clones, with around four fifths occurring only once. Sequencing was done on a sample of peripheral blood. These receptors all stem from a man aged 50 to 59 with acute or convalescent COVID-19.

V is TRBV18 and J is TRBJ1-3, with a weak D call TRBD1 (5 bases). The germline V and J ends were trimmed by 2 bases and 1 base, with 12 bases remaining between them. CDR3 length: 16 amino acids. Germline loops: CDR1 KGHSH, CDR2 LQKENI. CDR3 loop: CASSPDGAQSGNTIYF. The CDR3 coding sequence is TGTGCCAGCTCACCAGATGGGGCTCAATCTGGAAACACCATATATTTT.

The count of this clone is one. The J gene is TRBJ1-2, the V gene TRBV3-1 (or the pseudogene TRBV3-2), with a possible D match to TRBD1 (5 bases). The CDR3 has 15 amino acids. Germline lookup yields CDR1 LGHDT and CDR2 YNNKEL (reference sequence). Trimming removed 0 bases at V and 4 bases at J, with 12 bases between. Here the CDR3 reads CASSQDHWGSYGYTF. DNA of the CDR3: TGTGCCAGCAGCCAAGATCATTGGGGCTCCTATGGCTACACCTTC.

V usage is TRBV5-1 and J usage is TRBJ2-7, with 11 bases lining up with TRBD2. This CDR3 has 16 residues. V shed 3 bases, J shed 5 bases, and the junction held 10 bases outside the gene matches. CDR1 is SGHRS, CDR2 YFSETQ, per germline. For the CDR3, the DNA is TGCGCCAGCAGCTCCTCGGGGCTAGCGGGAGGTGACGAGCAGTACTTC. Protein: CASSSSGLAGGDEQYF.

The chain links TRBV7-9 to TRBJ2-1; 7 positions match TRBD1. CDR3 length equals 15 residues. Germline CDR1 and CDR2: SEHNR and FQNEAQ (reference sequence). J lost 10 bases, V lost 0 bases, and 9 bases had no gene match. The CDR3 sequence is CASSLARGPAREQFF. In DNA, the CDR3 is TGTGCCAGCAGCTTAGCAAGGGGGCCCGCGCGGGAGCAGTTCTTC.

On this clone itself: A read error may produce the germline difference seen at one junction end. CDR3 sequence reads: CASSITGALPYGYTF. In DNA, the CDR3 is TGTGCCAGCAGCATAACAGGGGCCCTACCCTATGGCTACACCTTC. The rearrangement links TRBV7-3 to TRBJ1-2, with 7 bases identical to TRBD1. The CDR3 has 15 amino acids. Germline V gene data show CDR1 as SGHTA and CDR2 as FQGTGA.

The J gene is TRBJ2-5, the V gene TRBV30, with D possibly matching TRBD1 (6 bases). Per the germline V gene, CDR1 is GTSNPN and CDR2 is SVGIG (reference sequence). CDR3 size: 13 residues. V lost 2 bases and J lost 5, with 12 bases in between. CDR3 amino acids: CAWSHRVGETQYF. CDR3 DNA: TGTGCCTGGAGTCACAGGGTAGGGGAGACCCAGTACTTC.